Below are 23 T cell receptor beta chains sequenced from a single sample in a study of CD8 T cells in cerebrospinal fluid in Alzheimer's disease. TCRdb processed the 10x single-cell sequencing reads again and assigns one entry to each CDR3 protein, with no DNA. Recorded here are roughly 1,400 distinct CDR3 sequences; the top ten clones represent around 6.2%. Sequencing used cerebrospinal fluid. The receptors were gathered from a human donor in good health.

This clonotype is called medium-sized based on its frequency. The chain uses TRBV20-1 and TRBJ2-1; the D call of TRBD2 rests on TCRdb alone, since no DNA is present to check it. This CDR3 contains 16 residues. CDR1 is DFQATT and CDR2 is SNEGSKA in the germline V gene (reference sequence). The CDR3 protein is CSARRSRTSGGDEQFF.

This clonotype is identified as large from frequency. This rearrangement joins TRBV7-2 to TRBJ2-3; TCRdb returns TRBD1, unconfirmable since there is no DNA. This CDR3 has 13 residues. The germline V gene has CDR1 SGHTA and CDR2 FQGNSA. CDR3 protein: CASGGGLTDTQYF.

By frequency, this clonotype is medium-sized. The chain carries TRBV7-9 and TRBJ1-5; TCRdb proposes TRBD1, but this gene call is untestable without DNA. The CDR3 is 14 amino acids. Per the germline V gene, CDR1 is SEHNR and CDR2 is FQNEAQ (reference sequence). The CDR3 loop is CASSLGTANQPQHF.

In terms of frequency, this clonotype is large (0.1 to 1%). The CDR3 reads CASSRSWGAYEQYF. The V gene is TRBV4-1, the J gene TRBJ2-7; lacking DNA, the TRBD2 call made by TCRdb goes unchecked. CDR1 MGHRA and CDR2 YSYEKL come from the germline V gene. CDR3 length equals 14 residues.

This clonotype counts as medium-sized by frequency. The CDR3 protein is CASSQDGTGLRRDEQYF. The chain couples TRBV4-2 to TRBJ2-7; TCRdb designates TRBD1, a call that cannot be tested without DNA. The CDR3 is made up of 17 amino acids. Germline CDR1 reads LGHNA; CDR2 reads YNFKEQ.

By frequency, this clonotype registers medium-sized. The chain couples TRBV18 to TRBJ2-1; TCRdb selects TRBD2, and the lack of DNA leaves this call unchecked. Per germline, CDR1 KGHSH and CDR2 LQKENI. The CDR3 sequence is 12 residues long. CDR3 protein: CASSQTSPEQFF.

This clonotype is called medium-sized (0.01 to 0.1%) based on its frequency. The J gene is TRBJ2-3, the V gene TRBV4-3; there is no DNA to check the TCRdb D call of TRBD2. The CDR3 extends over 16 amino acids. Per the germline V gene, CDR1 is LGHNA and CDR2 is YSLEER. CDR3 protein: CASSQDSGGGTDTQYF.

By frequency, this clonotype is medium-sized. This chain joins TRBV4-2 and TRBJ1-2. Germline CDR1 LGHNA, CDR2 YNFKEQ. The CDR3 is 15 residues long. CDR3: CASSQDYSGGDGYTF.

This rearrangement joins TRBV3-1 to TRBJ1-6; absent DNA, TCRdb's TRBD1 call cannot be checked. Germline assignment: CDR1 LGHDT and CDR2 YNNKEL (reference sequence). The length of the CDR3 is 14 residues. The CDR3 sequence: CASSSEAGGSPLHF.

By frequency, this clonotype registers medium-sized. The chain carries TRBV6-2 or TRBV6-3 and TRBJ2-4; with no DNA, the TCRdb D assignment of TRBD2 cannot be verified. CDR1 and CDR2 (germline): MNHEY, SVGEGT. The CDR3 consists of 13 residues. CDR3 residues: CASSYSSPNIQYF.

Considering frequency, this clonotype is medium-sized. J is TRBJ2-3 and V is TRBV9; without DNA, the TCRdb call of TRBD2 cannot be checked. There are 15 residues in the CDR3. Germline V gives CDR1 SGDLS, CDR2 YYNGEE. CDR3 amino acids: CASSVGLTPTDTQYF.

This clonotype registers medium-sized by frequency. This chain uses TRBV10-2 with TRBJ2-3; the D call of TRBD2 rests on TCRdb alone, since no DNA is present to check it. In germline, CDR1 is WSHSY, CDR2 SAAADI. The CDR3 contains 13 residues. Here the CDR3 reads CASRAAGGDTQYF.

This clonotype ranks as medium-sized (0.01 to 0.1%) in terms of frequency. The rearrangement links TRBV7-2 to TRBJ1-6; TCRdb selects TRBD1, and the lack of DNA leaves this call unchecked. This CDR3 has 15 residues. CDR1 is SGHTA, CDR2 FQGNSA, per germline. CDR3 in amino acids: CASSLNRVYNSPLHF. Looking up the rest from reference TRBV7-2 and TRBJ1-6 gives the full variable domain: GAGVSQSPSNKVTEKGKDVELRCDPISGHTALYWYRQSLGQGLEFLIYFQGNSAPDKSGLPSDRFSAERTGGSVSTLTIQRTQQEDSAVYLCASSLNRVYNSPLHFGNGTRLTVT.

By frequency, this clonotype is large (0.1 to 1%). The genes are TRBV28 and TRBJ1-1; the D gene TCRdb calls, TRBD1, cannot be checked with no DNA. The CDR3 loop spans 17 amino acids. Germline CDR1 and CDR2: MDHEN and SYDVKM. CDR3: CASSLFRGPVGDTEAFF.

This clonotype is deemed large by its frequency. The chain carries TRBV2 and TRBJ2-2; the TRBD1 assignment by TCRdb is unverifiable without DNA. Germline CDR1 SNHLY, CDR2 FYNNEI. The CDR3 spans 16 residues. The CDR3 reads CASSGSGQRNTGELFF.

Judged by frequency, this clonotype is medium-sized. This chain uses TRBV2 with TRBJ1-5. There are 14 residues in the CDR3. Germline CDR1 and CDR2: SNHLY and FYNNEI. The CDR3 spells CASSGTEFNQPQHF.

This clonotype is identified as medium-sized from frequency. The gene calls are TRBV19 and TRBJ2-7. CDR3 size: 13 residues. Germline V gene data show CDR1 as LNHDA and CDR2 as SQIVND (reference sequence). The CDR3 loop reads CASSIGVAYEQYF.

By frequency, this clonotype is medium-sized. The chain couples TRBV6-5 to TRBJ1-4; TCRdb lists TRBD1, though no DNA is available to test this call. The germline V gene has CDR1 MNHEY and CDR2 SVGAGI. This CDR3 is 14 amino acids long. This CDR3 reads CASRSGTVREKLFF.

This clonotype is classed as medium-sized (0.01 to 0.1%) by frequency. The CDR3 sequence is CASSPLRLAGGANPLSSEQYF. J is TRBJ2-7 and V is TRBV27; TCRdb calls TRBD2, which cannot be checked without DNA. The CDR3 consists of 21 residues. Germline CDR1 and CDR2: MNHEY and SMNVEV (reference sequence).

The chain employs TRBV20-1 and TRBJ2-7; TCRdb outputs TRBD1, but without DNA this stays unchecked. CDR1 is DFQATT and CDR2 is SNEGSKA in the germline V gene (reference sequence). This CDR3 region has 16 residues. CDR3 amino acids: CSARDQLSGTLSEQYF.

According to its frequency, this clonotype is large. This chain connects TRBV11-2 to TRBJ2-3; the D gene TCRdb calls, TRBD2, cannot be checked with no DNA. CDR1 is SGHAT, CDR2 FQNNGV, per germline. This CDR3 has 16 residues. The CDR3 sequence: CASSLTSGAPTDTQYF.

This clonotype registers medium-sized by frequency. The CDR3 here is CSARQGLNSGSPLHF. The V call is TRBV20-1, the J call TRBJ1-6. The CDR3 extends over 15 amino acids. Germline CDR1 is DFQATT and CDR2 is SNEGSKA (reference sequence).

This clonotype shows up as medium-sized by frequency. The V and J genes are TRBV5-1 and TRBJ2-7; TCRdb's D call, TRBD2, is unchecked because there is no DNA. Germline V gene sequence: CDR1 SGHRS, CDR2 YFSETQ. The CDR3 is 12 residues long. The CDR3 loop is CASSPDLYEQYF.